A selection of T cell receptor beta chains follows, all from one sample in a study of cytomegalovirus exposure and HLA in healthy donors. TCRdb's copy holds only in-frame clones and misses some; the assay was immunoSEQ multiplex PCR. The sample lists approximately 190,000 clones; about 80% were seen once. Material for sequencing was PBMCs. Receptors originate from a woman in her thirties in good health and CMV-seropositive. Both conserved end residues are part of each CDR3. The D gene is left open where the match is weak. Expanded clones get a size class; other rows say once, few or many, or leave the size out.

>TRBJ2-6|-|TRBV6-6|few
CATVRGGVAGANVLTF
TGTGCCACAGTTAGGGGGGGGGTTGCTGGGGCCAACGTCCTGACTTTC
>TRBJ1-2|-|TRBV18|-
CASSPGLGDYGYTF
TGTGCCAGCTCACCAGGACTCGGGGACTATGGCTACACCTTC
>TRBJ1-1|-|TRBV10-1|-
CASSEGRGRAEAFF
TGCGCCAGCAGTGAGGGGCGGGGTCGGGCTGAAGCTTTCTTT
>TRBJ2-3|-|TRBV2|-
CASSVGADTDTQYF
TGTGCCAGCAGTGTAGGGGCAGACACAGATACGCAGTATTTT
>TRBJ1-3|TRBD1|TRBV29-1|-
CSVVRQGAHGNTIYF
TGCAGCGTCGTGCGACAGGGGGCGCATGGAAACACCATATATTTT
>TRBJ2-1|-|TRBV7-9|-
CASSFGRGEDEQFF
TGTGCCAGCAGCTTCGGCAGGGGGGAAGATGAGCAGTTCTTC
>TRBJ2-5|TRBD1|TRBV9|-
CASSVSGQGRNQETQYF
TGTGCCAGCAGCGTTTCGGGACAGGGCAGGAACCAAGAGACCCAGTACTTC
>TRBJ2-7|-|TRBV7-7|once
CASSYRLGRDYEQYF
TGTGCTAGCAGCTACCGCCTTGGGCGGGACTACGAGCAGTACTTC
>TRBJ2-7|-|TRBV28|-
CASSPLRTPSAYEQYF
TGTGCCAGCAGCCCCCTGCGGACACCTTCCGCCTACGAGCAGTACTTC
>TRBJ1-3|TRBD1|TRBV7-2|-
CASSLGGRGDTIYF
TGTGCCAGCAGCTTAGGTGGCAGGGGGGACACCATATATTTT
>TRBJ2-5|TRBD2|TRBV11-3|few
CASSSSGMAETQYF
TGTGCCAGCTCCTCTAGCGGGATGGCAGAGACCCAGTACTTC
>TRBJ2-3|-|TRBV9|-
CASSPGDTYTDTQYF
TGTGCCAGCAGCCCTGGGGACACTTACACAGATACGCAGTATTTT
>TRBJ1-4|-|TRBV4-2|-
CASSPRVVAEKLFF
TGTGCCAGCAGCCCCCGGGTGGTAGCGGAAAAACTGTTTTTT
>TRBJ2-2|TRBD1|TRBV18|-
CASSLRQGGTGELFF
TGTGCCAGCTCACTACGACAGGGTGGCACCGGGGAGCTGTTTTTT
>TRBJ2-5|-|TRBV4-1|once
CASSPRPRETQYF
TGCGCTAGCAGCCCCAGGCCCCGAGAGACCCAGTACTTC
>TRBJ1-1|-|TRBV28|-
CASSSPRNTEAFF
TGTGCCAGCAGTTCCCCCAGGAACACTGAAGCTTTCTTT
>TRBJ1-1|-|TRBV2|-
CASANSPGTEAFF
TGTGCCAGCGCCAATAGCCCGGGAACTGAAGCTTTCTTT
>TRBJ2-6|TRBD2|TRBV28|-
CASSLAGGRRANVLTF
TGTGCCAGCAGTTTAGCGGGGGGTCGGAGGGCCAACGTCCTGACTTTC
>TRBJ1-2|-|TRBV27|-
CASSRGGANYGYTF
TGTGCCAGCAGTCGGGGGGGGGCTAACTATGGCTACACCTTC
>TRBJ1-1|-|TRBV6-4|-
CASSVRENTEAFF
TGTGCCAGCAGTGTCCGGGAGAACACTGAAGCTTTCTTT
>TRBJ1-1|TRBD1|TRBV7-9|-
CASSPQGVNTEAFF
TGTGCCAGCAGCCCACAGGGGGTGAACACTGAAGCTTTCTTT
>TRBJ2-3|-|TRBV7-3|-
CASSFLSTDTQYF
TGTGCCAGCAGCTTCCTAAGCACAGATACGCAGTATTTT
>TRBJ2-7|TRBD2|TRBV7-2|-
CASSSSSGSFAEQYF
TGTGCCAGCAGTTCTTCTAGCGGGAGTTTCGCCGAGCAGTACTTC
>TRBJ2-4|TRBD2|TRBV11-3|-
CASSLDKLAGVHIQYF
TGTGCCAGCAGCTTAGACAAACTAGCGGGAGTGCACATTCAGTACTTC
>TRBJ2-7|-|TRBV11-2|-
CASTLNLPPYEQYF
TGTGCCAGCACCTTAAACCTCCCTCCCTACGAGCAGTACTTC
>TRBJ2-7|-|TRBV6-5|-
CASRQGSEQYF
TGTGCCAGCAGACAGGGATCCGAGCAGTACTTC
>TRBJ1-2|TRBD1|TRBV15|once
CATSKGGGDGYTF
TGTGCCACCAGTAAAGGGGGCGGTGATGGCTACACCTTC
>TRBJ2-1|TRBD2|TRBV9|few
CASSVGASGGVNEQFF
TGTGCCAGCAGCGTGGGTGCTAGCGGGGGGGTAAATGAGCAGTTCTTC
>TRBJ1-1|TRBD1|TRBV28|-
CASSTRIRQGWYAFF
TGTGCCAGCAGCACCCGGATCCGACAGGGGTGGTATGCTTTCTTT
>TRBJ2-3|-|TRBV28|-
CASRRSGFTDTQYF
TGTGCCAGCAGGCGTAGCGGCTTCACAGATACGCAGTATTTT
>TRBJ2-7|-|TRBV5-1|-
CASSSTGIYYEQYF
TGCGCCAGCAGCTCAACGGGGATCTACTACGAGCAGTACTTC
>TRBJ1-1|-|TRBV6-6|-
CASSYSLQGDTEAFF
TGTGCCAGCAGTTACTCTCTACAGGGAGACACTGAAGCTTTCTTT
>TRBJ1-5|-|TRBV28|-
CASSPGQPQHF
TGTGCCAGCAGCCCAGGACAGCCCCAGCATTTT
>TRBJ1-6|-|TRBV2|-
CASSERGLEVSPLHF
TGTGCCAGCAGTGAAAGGGGGTTAGAAGTTTCACCCCTCCACTTT
>TRBJ2-1|-|TRBV7-3|-
CASSLGGSVNEQFF
TGTGCCAGCAGCTTAGGGGGGTCAGTCAATGAGCAGTTCTTC
>TRBJ2-5|TRBD2|TRBV5-6|-
CASSFPGLEAQETQYF
TGTGCCAGCAGCTTTCCGGGACTAGAGGCCCAAGAGACCCAGTACTTC
>TRBJ1-2|-|TRBV27|once
CASSLDRRYYGYTF
TGTGCCAGCAGTTTAGATAGGAGATACTATGGCTACACCTTC
>TRBJ1-4|TRBD1|TRBV7-8|-
CASSGRTGGNEKLFF
TGTGCCAGCAGCGGCCGGACAGGAGGAAATGAAAAACTGTTTTTT
>TRBJ2-5|-|TRBV19|once
CASRSGGVLKTQYF
TGTGCCAGTCGATCCGGGGGAGTGTTGAAGACCCAGTACTTC
>TRBJ1-2|-|TRBV4-3|-
CASSSPGARIDGYTF
TGCGCCAGCAGCTCCCCTGGGGCGCGTATAGATGGCTACACCTTC
>TRBJ1-5|-|TRBV6-1|few
CASSEARTVWGYSNQPQHF
TGTGCCAGCAGTGAAGCAAGGACAGTATGGGGTTATAGCAATCAGCCCCAGCATTTT
>TRBJ1-1|-|TRBV19|-
CASSFRRGTEAFF
TGTGCCAGTAGTTTCCGGCGGGGCACTGAAGCTTTCTTT
>TRBJ2-7|TRBD2|TRBV10-1|-
CAGGLAGYEQYF
TGCGCCGGAGGACTAGCGGGCTACGAGCAGTACTTC
>TRBJ1-2|-|TRBV7-9|once
CSSSLLPEQGNYGYTF
TGTTCCAGCAGCTTACTTCCCGAGCAGGGGAACTATGGCTACACCTTC
>TRBJ1-4|-|TRBV30|once
CAWSEGRGNEKLFF
TGTGCCTGGAGTGAGGGCCGGGGAAATGAAAAACTGTTTTTT
>TRBJ1-5|-|TRBV5-1|-
CASSPEGGARGQHF
TGCGCCAGCAGTCCAGAAGGAGGGGCCCGTGGCCAGCATTTT
>TRBJ1-4|-|TRBV4-3|few
CASSQDKGWGEKLFF
TGCGCCAGCAGCCAAGATAAGGGGTGGGGTGAAAAACTGTTTTTT